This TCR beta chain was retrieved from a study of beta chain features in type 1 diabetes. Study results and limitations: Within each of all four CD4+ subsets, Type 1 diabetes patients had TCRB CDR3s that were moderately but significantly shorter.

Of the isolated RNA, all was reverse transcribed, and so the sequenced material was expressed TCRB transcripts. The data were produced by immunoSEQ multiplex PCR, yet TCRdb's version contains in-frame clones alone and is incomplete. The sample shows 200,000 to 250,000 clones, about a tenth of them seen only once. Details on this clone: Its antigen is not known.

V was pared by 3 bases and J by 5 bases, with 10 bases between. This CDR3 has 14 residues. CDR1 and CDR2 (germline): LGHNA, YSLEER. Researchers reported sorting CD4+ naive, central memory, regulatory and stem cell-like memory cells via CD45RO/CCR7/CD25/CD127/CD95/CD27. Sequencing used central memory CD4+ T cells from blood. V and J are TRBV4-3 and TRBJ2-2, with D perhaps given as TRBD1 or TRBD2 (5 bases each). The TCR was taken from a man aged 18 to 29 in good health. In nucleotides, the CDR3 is TGCGCCAGCAGCCACCCAGGGAGTACCGGGGAGCTGTTTTTT. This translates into CASSHPGSTGELFF.